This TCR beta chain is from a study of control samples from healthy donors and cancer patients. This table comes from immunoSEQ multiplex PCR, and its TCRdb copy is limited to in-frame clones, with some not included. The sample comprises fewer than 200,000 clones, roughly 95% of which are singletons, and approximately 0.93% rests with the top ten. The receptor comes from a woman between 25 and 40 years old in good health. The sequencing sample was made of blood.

CDR3 in amino acids: CSVEDLAGRHYNEQFF. The CDR3 coding sequence is TGCAGCGTTGAAGATCTGGCCGGGAGGCACTACAATGAGCAGTTCTTC. J is TRBJ2-1 and V is TRBV29-1; 7 nucleotides line up with TRBD2. With 0 bases clipped from V and 3 bases from J, the junction kept 8 bases outside the gene matches. This CDR3 has 16 amino acids. Germline V gene data show CDR1 as SQVTM and CDR2 as ANQGSEA.